A single T cell receptor beta chain is shown here with its context. What it binds is not known. The data are from a study of T cell responses to AZD1222 COVID-19 vaccine. Regarding the study as a whole: Spike was spanned by vaccine-associated CD4 TCRs, which were dominant at 160-218 and 743-854. Seropositive status at baseline applied to only five to seven AZD1222 recipients.

The germline gives CDR1 MNHNY, CDR2 SVGAGI (reference sequence). The CDR3 loop spans 11 amino acids. The V and J ends lost 4 bases and 11 bases respectively, with 11 bases between them. The repertoire was sequenced with immunoSEQ multiplex PCR; TCRdb's copy has only in-frame clones and lacks some. This table has 150,000 to 200,000 clones, around 90% appearing once. Sequenced material: peripheral blood, taken 28 days after the second AZD1222 dose. This clonotype originated in an adult who received the AZD1222 COVID-19 vaccine. This rearrangement joins TRBV6-6 to TRBJ1-1; unclear D gene. This chain's CDR3 is CASSLYREAFF. CDR3 bases: TGTGCCAGCAGTTTATATCGGGAGGCTTTCTTT.